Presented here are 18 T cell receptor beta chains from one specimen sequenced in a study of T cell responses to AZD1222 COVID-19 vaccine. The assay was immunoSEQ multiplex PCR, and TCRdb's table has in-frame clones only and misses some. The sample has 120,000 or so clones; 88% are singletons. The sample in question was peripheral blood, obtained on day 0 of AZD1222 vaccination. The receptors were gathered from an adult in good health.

The chain's CDR3 is CASSSRWTGGWSPLHF. DNA of the CDR3: TGTGCCAGCAGTTCACGATGGACAGGGGGTTGGTCACCCCTCCACTTT. The chain recombines TRBV6-2 or TRBV6-3 with TRBJ1-6, with 10 bases lining up with TRBD1. The CDR3 is 16 residues long. V shed 4 bases and J 10 bases; nucleotides not matched to a gene: 10. Germline V CDR1 and CDR2: MNHEY, SVGEGT.

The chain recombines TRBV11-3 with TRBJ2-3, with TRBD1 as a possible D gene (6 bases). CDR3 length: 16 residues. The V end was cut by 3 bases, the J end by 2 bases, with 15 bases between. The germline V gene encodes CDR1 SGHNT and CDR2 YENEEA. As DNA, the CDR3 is TGTGCCAGCAGCTTTGCAGGGCCAGGGGACACAGATACGCAGTATTTT. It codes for CASSFAGPGDTDTQYF.

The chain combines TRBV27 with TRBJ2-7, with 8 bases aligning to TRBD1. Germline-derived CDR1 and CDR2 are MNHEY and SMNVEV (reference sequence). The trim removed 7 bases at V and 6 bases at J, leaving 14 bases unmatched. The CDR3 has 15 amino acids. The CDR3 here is CASTLAPGQGGEQYF. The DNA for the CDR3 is TGTGCCAGCACCCTGGCCCCCGGACAGGGTGGCGAGCAGTACTTC.

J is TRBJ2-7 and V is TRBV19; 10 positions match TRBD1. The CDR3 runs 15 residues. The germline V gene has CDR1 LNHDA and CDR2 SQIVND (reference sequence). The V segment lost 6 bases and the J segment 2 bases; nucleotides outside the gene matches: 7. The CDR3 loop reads CASRRAGTGAYEQYF. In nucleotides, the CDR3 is TGTGCCAGTAGGCGTGCCGGGACAGGGGCCTACGAGCAGTACTTC.

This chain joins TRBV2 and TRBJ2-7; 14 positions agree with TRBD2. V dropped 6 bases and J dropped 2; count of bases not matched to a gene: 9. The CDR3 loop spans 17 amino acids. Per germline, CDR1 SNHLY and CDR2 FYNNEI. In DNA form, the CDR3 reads TGTGCCAGCAGGCCGATGACTAGCGGGAGGGCCCCCTACGAGCAGTACTTC. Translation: CASRPMTSGRAPYEQYF.

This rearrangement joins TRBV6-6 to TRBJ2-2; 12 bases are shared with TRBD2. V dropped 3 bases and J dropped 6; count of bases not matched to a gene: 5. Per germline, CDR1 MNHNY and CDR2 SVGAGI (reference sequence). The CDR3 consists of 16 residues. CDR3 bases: TGTGCCAGCAGTTATGGACTAGCGGGGATACCCGGGGAGCTGTTTTTT. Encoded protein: CASSYGLAGIPGELFF.

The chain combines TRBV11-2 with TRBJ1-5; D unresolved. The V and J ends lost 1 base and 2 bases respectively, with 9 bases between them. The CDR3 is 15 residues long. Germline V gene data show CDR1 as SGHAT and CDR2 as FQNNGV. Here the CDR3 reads CASSLGAAGNQPQHF. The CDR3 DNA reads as TGTGCCAGCAGCTTAGGGGCGGCGGGCAATCAGCCCCAGCATTTT.

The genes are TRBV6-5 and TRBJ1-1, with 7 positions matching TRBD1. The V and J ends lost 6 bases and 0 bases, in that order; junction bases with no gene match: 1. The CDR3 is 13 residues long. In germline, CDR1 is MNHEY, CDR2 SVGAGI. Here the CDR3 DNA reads TGTGCCAGCAGCGGACAGGTGAACACTGAAGCTTTCTTT. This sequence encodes CASSGQVNTEAFF.

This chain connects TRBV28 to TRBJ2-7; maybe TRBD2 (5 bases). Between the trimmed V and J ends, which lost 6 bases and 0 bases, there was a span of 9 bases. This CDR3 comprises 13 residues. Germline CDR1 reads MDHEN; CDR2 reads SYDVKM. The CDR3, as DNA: TGTGCCAGCAGCCCGGGAAGCTCCTACGAGCAGTACTTC. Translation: CASSPGSSYEQYF.

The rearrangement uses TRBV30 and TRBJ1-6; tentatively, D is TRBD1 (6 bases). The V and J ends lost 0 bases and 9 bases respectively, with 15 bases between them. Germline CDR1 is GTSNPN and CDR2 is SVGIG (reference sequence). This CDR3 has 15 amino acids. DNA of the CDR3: TGTGCCTGGAGTGTCACAGGGACGGTCTCTTCACCCCTCCACTTT. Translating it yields CAWSVTGTVSSPLHF.

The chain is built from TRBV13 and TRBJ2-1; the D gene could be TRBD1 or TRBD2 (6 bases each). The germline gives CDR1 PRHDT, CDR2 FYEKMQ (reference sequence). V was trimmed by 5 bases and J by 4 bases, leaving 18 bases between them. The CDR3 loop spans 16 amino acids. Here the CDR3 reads CASSGGDSGIYNEQFF. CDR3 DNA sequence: TGTGCCAGCAGCGGGGGCGATAGCGGAATATACAATGAGCAGTTCTTC.

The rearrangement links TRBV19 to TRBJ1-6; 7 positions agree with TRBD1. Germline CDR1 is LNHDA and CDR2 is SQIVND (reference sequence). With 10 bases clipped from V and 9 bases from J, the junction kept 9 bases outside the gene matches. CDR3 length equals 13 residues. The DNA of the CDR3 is TGTGCCACCAGGACAGGTTTGGGTTCACCCCTCCACTTT. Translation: CATRTGLGSPLHF. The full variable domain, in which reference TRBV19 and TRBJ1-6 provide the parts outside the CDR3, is DGGITQSPKYLFRKEGQNVTLSCEQNLNHDAMYWYRQDPGQGLRLIYYSQIVNDFQKGDIAEGYSVSREKKESFPLTVTSAQKNPTAFYLCATRTGLGSPLHFGNGTRLTVT.

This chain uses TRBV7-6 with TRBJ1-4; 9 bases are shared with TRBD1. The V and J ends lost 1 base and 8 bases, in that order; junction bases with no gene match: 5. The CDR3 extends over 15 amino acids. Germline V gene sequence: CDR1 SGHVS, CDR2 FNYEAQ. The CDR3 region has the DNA TGTGCCAGCAGCTTAGGCGGACAGGGGTACGAAAAACTGTTTTTT. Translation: CASSLGGQGYEKLFF.

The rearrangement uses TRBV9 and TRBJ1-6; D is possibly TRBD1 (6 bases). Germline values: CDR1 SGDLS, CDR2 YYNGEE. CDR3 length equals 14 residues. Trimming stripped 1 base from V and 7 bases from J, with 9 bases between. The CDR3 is CASSVYRENSPLHF. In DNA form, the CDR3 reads TGTGCCAGCAGCGTATACAGGGAGAATTCACCCCTCCACTTT. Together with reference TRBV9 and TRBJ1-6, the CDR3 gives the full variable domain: DSGVTQTPKHLITATGQRVTLRCSPRSGDLSVYWYQQSLDQGLQFLIQYYNGEERAKGNILERFSAQQFPDLHSELNLSSLELGDSALYFCASSVYRENSPLHFGNGTRLTVT.

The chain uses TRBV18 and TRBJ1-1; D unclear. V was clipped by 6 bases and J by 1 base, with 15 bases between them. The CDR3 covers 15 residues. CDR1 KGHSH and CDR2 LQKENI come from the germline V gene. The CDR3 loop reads CASSKGGVGNTEAFF. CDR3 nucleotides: TGTGCCAGCTCCAAAGGCGGGGTGGGGAACACTGAAGCTTTCTTT.

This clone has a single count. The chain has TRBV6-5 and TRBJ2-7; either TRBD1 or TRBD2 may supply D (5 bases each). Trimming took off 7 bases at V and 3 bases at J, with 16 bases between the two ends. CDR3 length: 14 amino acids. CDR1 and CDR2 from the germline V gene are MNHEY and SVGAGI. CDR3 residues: CASNTVRGRYEQYF. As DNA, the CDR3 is TGTGCCAGCAATACGGTGAGGGGCCGCTACGAGCAGTACTTC.

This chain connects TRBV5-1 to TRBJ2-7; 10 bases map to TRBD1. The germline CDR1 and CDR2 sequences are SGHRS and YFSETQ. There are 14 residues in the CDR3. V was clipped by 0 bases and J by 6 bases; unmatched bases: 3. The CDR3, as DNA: TGCGCCAGCAGCTTGGCCGGGACAGGGGCCGAGCAGTACTTC. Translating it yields CASSLAGTGAEQYF. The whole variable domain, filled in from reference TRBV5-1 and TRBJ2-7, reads KAGVTQTPRYLIKTRGQQVTLSCSPISGHRSVSWYQQTPGQGLQFLFEYFSETQRNKGNFPGRFSGRQFSNSRSEMNVSTLELGDSALYLCASSLAGTGAEQYFGPGTRLTVT.

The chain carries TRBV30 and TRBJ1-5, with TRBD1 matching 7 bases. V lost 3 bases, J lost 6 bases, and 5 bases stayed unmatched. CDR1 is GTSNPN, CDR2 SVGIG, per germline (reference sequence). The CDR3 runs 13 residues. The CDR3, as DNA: TGTGCCTGGAGCCGTTACAGGGGTCAGCCCCAGCATTTT. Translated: CAWSRYRGQPQHF.